Presented here are 4 T cell receptor beta chains from one specimen sequenced in a study of cytotoxic CD8 clonotypes in ibrutinib-treated CLL. Assay used: immunoSEQ multiplex PCR; TCRdb lists only in-frame clones, some missing. This sample carries 13,000 to 15,000 clones, around 64% of them seen once, and the ten largest clones take roughly 40%. The sample consisted of PBMCs, taken before ibrutinib treatment. All receptors come from a human donor with chronic lymphocytic leukemia.

V usage is TRBV28 and J usage is TRBJ1-4; the match to TRBD1 covers 9 bases. The CDR3 has 14 residues. Germline CDR1 and CDR2: MDHEN and SYDVKM. Germline trimming cut 4 bases from V and 8 bases from J; bases unmatched to any gene: 5. Here the CDR3 DNA reads TGTGCCAGCAGTTGGGACAGGGTGAACGAAAAACTGTTTTTT. It codes for CASSWDRVNEKLFF.

This clone is a singleton in its sample. This chain links TRBV27 with TRBJ1-2, with TRBD1 matching 9 bases. The CDR3 loop spans 15 amino acids. CDR1 is MNHEY and CDR2 is SMNVEV in the germline V gene (reference sequence). The J segment lost 5 bases and the V segment lost 4 bases, leaving 8 bases of the junction unmatched. The CDR3 bases are TGTGCCAGCAGTTCCCATACAGGGGGCGGGTATGGCTACACCTTC. Translation: CASSSHTGGGYGYTF.

This clone was seen at least ten times. J is TRBJ1-3 and V is TRBV19, with D unclear. Per the germline V gene, CDR1 is LNHDA and CDR2 is SQIVND (reference sequence). Between the trimmed V and J ends, which lost 6 bases and 4 bases, there was a span of 7 bases. This CDR3 is 12 amino acids long. CDR3 coding DNA: TGTGCCAGTAGCCGGGAAGGAAACACCATATATTTT. Translating it yields CASSREGNTIYF.

The chain employs TRBV6-1 and TRBJ1-5, with D possibly being TRBD1 (5 bases). The germline gives CDR1 MNHNS, CDR2 SASEGT. This CDR3 is 15 amino acids long. The V end lost 8 bases, the J end lost 2 bases, and 16 bases lay between the germline ends. The CDR3, as DNA: TGTGCCAGCGAATGGGTCCCGGGGGGCAATCAGCCCCAGCATTTT. This translates into CASEWVPGGNQPQHF.